Below are 26 T cell receptor beta chains sequenced from a single sample in a study of CD8 T cells in Susac syndrome. Reverse transcription of roughly 0.45 to 1 ug RNA used random hexamers. TCRdb fed the immunoSEQ multiplex PCR reads into MiXCR, producing one record per CDR3 protein. The table lists some 400,000 distinct CDR3 sequences, more than 80% of them singletons. Sample: CD8+ T cells from PBMCs. These TCRs come from a human donor with multiple sclerosis.

V is TRBV15 and J is TRBJ2-7; tentative D call: TRBD2 (6 bases). The V end was cut by 4 bases, the J end by 0 bases, with 13 bases between. CDR1 and CDR2 (germline): LNHNV, YYDKDF (reference sequence). This CDR3 region has 15 residues. Here the CDR3 DNA reads TGTGCCACCAGCACCACGGGGGAGAGCTCCTACGAGCAGTACTTC. It codes for CATSTTGESSYEQYF.

The chain has TRBV4-1 and TRBJ1-1; the D gene is possibly TRBD1 (6 bases). Germline CDR1 and CDR2: MGHRA and YSYEKL. Trimming removed 2 bases at V and 2 bases at J, with 12 bases between. This CDR3 comprises 15 residues. CDR3 DNA: TGCGCCAGCAGCCAACAGGGGACCCGAAACACTGAAGCTTTCTTT. Protein: CASSQQGTRNTEAFF.

This chain uses TRBV7-9 with TRBJ1-1; D might be TRBD1 (6 bases). Per germline, CDR1 SEHNR and CDR2 FQNEAQ (reference sequence). Between the trimmed V and J ends, which lost 3 bases and 6 bases, there was a span of 8 bases. The CDR3 loop spans 12 amino acids. This chain's CDR3 is CASSFGGSEAFF. As DNA, the CDR3 is TGTGCCAGCAGCTTCGGGGGCTCTGAAGCTTTCTTT.

The J gene is TRBJ2-1, the V gene TRBV6-2 or TRBV6-3; D may be TRBD1 or TRBD2 (5 bases each). This CDR3 has 15 amino acids. The V and J ends lost 7 bases and 3 bases respectively, with 16 bases between them. Germline V gives CDR1 MNHEY, CDR2 SVGEGT. This chain's CDR3 is CASTTIRDHYNEQFF. Written as DNA, the CDR3 is TGTGCCAGCACTACTATCCGGGACCACTACAATGAGCAGTTCTTC.

CDR3 nucleotide sequence: TGTGCCAGCATCGAGGGAGGCTCCTACAATGAGCAGTTCTTC. Translated, it gives CASIEGGSYNEQFF. The chain couples TRBV27 to TRBJ2-1, with D possibly TRBD2 on 6 matching bases. The CDR3 runs 14 residues. CDR1 is MNHEY and CDR2 is SMNVEV in the germline V gene (reference sequence). V was shortened by 7 bases and J by 0 bases, with 10 bases between the two germline ends.

The J gene is TRBJ2-1, the V gene TRBV6-4, with 8 bases that match TRBD2. The trim removed 4 bases at V and 8 bases at J, leaving 13 bases unmatched. The CDR3 consists of 16 residues. Germline assignment: CDR1 MRHNA and CDR2 SNTAGT. The CDR3 sequence: CASSGGLGGGPDEQFF. The CDR3 nucleotides read TGTGCCAGCAGTGGGGGACTAGGCGGGGGCCCAGATGAGCAGTTCTTC.

This rearrangement joins TRBV29-1 to TRBJ1-1, with D possibly matching TRBD1 (6 bases). Trimming shortened V by 4 bases and J by 5 bases, and 14 bases separated the two germline ends. CDR1 is SQVTM and CDR2 is ANQGSEA in the germline V gene. This CDR3 contains 13 residues. CDR3 nucleotide sequence: TGCAGCGTTGTGTCGGGGGCGAGAACTGAAGCTTTCTTT. Encoded protein: CSVVSGARTEAFF.

The rearrangement joins TRBV6-4 to TRBJ1-1, with D unresolved. V dropped 9 bases and J dropped 1 base, with 21 bases sitting between them. The CDR3 runs to 16 residues. Germline-derived CDR1 and CDR2 are MRHNA and SNTAGT. DNA of the CDR3: TGTGCCAGTGGTCGGGCAGGCTCCCTCGGGAACACTGAAGCTTTCTTT. Its translation: CASGRAGSLGNTEAFF.

The V call is TRBV29-1, the J call TRBJ2-7; 8 bases are a match to TRBD1. The CDR3 length is 14 residues. CDR1 is SQVTM, CDR2 ANQGSEA, per germline. Losses at the gene ends were 3 bases for V and 4 bases for J; bases not matched to a gene: 8. Written as DNA, the CDR3 is TGCAGCGTTGAGGGACCGGGACAGGAGTACGAGCAGTACTTC. Protein: CSVEGPGQEYEQYF.

Concerning this clonotype itself: A read error is likely, as this CDR3 ends without the conserved phenylalanine or tryptophan. The chain employs TRBV12-3 or TRBV12-4 and TRBJ2-7, with D possibly matching TRBD1 (6 bases). V was pared by 3 bases and J by 5 bases, with 14 bases between. The CDR3 extends over 14 amino acids. The CDR3 sequence: CASSFGGLGNEQYL. The CDR3 nucleotides are TGTGCCAGCAGTTTTGGGGGCCTCGGGAACGAGCAGTACCTC.

The chain is built from TRBV30 and TRBJ2-1; a weak D match, TRBD2 (6 bases). Germline CDR1 and CDR2: GTSNPN and SVGIG (reference sequence). The CDR3 extends over 15 amino acids. Trimming removed 4 bases at V and 7 bases at J, with 20 bases between. The CDR3 loop is CAWTSRWEVWNEQFF. In DNA, the CDR3 is TGTGCCTGGACTAGTAGGTGGGAGGTCTGGAATGAGCAGTTCTTC. Full variable domain (rest looked up from reference TRBV30 and TRBJ2-1): SQTIHQWPATLVQPVGSPLSLECTVEGTSNPNLYWYRQAAGRGLQLLFYSVGIGQISSEVPQNLSASRPQDRQFILSSKKLLLSDSGFYLCAWTSRWEVWNEQFFGPGTRLTVL.

The V and J genes are TRBV7-9 and TRBJ2-3; D unclear. The closer fit of TRBJ1-3 to the DNA end suggests the J call may be wrong. CDR3 length equals 15 residues. Germline values: CDR1 SEHNR, CDR2 FQNEAQ (reference sequence). The DNA of the CDR3 is TGTGCCAGCAGCCCACCGACCGGATATCGAGACCTCATATATTTT. Its translation: CASSPPTGYRDLIYF.

In DNA form, the CDR3 reads TGTGCCAGCAGCATGGACAGGCCCGGGGAAGAAGCTTTCTTT. This encodes CASSMDRPGEEAFF. The rearrangement uses TRBV9 and TRBJ1-1, with TRBD1 matching over 7 bases. CDR3 length equals 14 residues. CDR1 and CDR2 from the germline V gene are SGDLS and YYNGEE. V was pared by 4 bases and J by 8 bases, with 11 bases of the junction left unmatched.

V is TRBV5-1 and J is TRBJ1-1; D possibly corresponds to TRBD1 (6 bases). The CDR3 is made up of 15 amino acids. The V and J ends lost 4 bases and 0 bases respectively, with 13 bases between them. Germline CDR1 SGHRS, CDR2 YFSETQ. CDR3 residues: CASSPKRDMNTEAFF. Written as DNA, the CDR3 is TGCGCCAGCAGCCCAAAGCGGGACATGAACACTGAAGCTTTCTTT.

The J gene is TRBJ2-3, the V gene TRBV6-5; perhaps D is TRBD1 or TRBD2 (5 bases each). CDR3 length equals 14 residues. V lost 2 bases and J 4 bases, leaving 10 bases between the germline ends. Germline CDR1 MNHEY, CDR2 SVGAGI. CDR3 nucleotides: TGTGCCAGCAGTTACCAGGGAGAGTCAGATACGCAGTATTTT. This codes for CASSYQGESDTQYF.

The chain combines TRBV7-6 with TRBJ2-7, with 9 positions matching TRBD1. Trimming cost V 5 bases and J 5 bases; bases outside gene matches: 13. CDR3 length equals 16 residues. Germline V gene data show CDR1 as SGHVS and CDR2 as FNYEAQ. This CDR3 is CASSDVPGQGYDEQYF. CDR3 DNA: TGTGCCAGCAGCGACGTTCCGGGACAGGGTTATGACGAGCAGTACTTC.

In DNA, the CDR3 is TGTGCCAGCAGCTTATTCTTGCGGGATTCCTACGAGCAGTACTTC. Encoded protein: CASSLFLRDSYEQYF. This chain joins TRBV7-9 and TRBJ2-7, with a possible D match to TRBD2 (6 bases). Germline V gives CDR1 SEHNR, CDR2 FQNEAQ (reference sequence). Trimming cost V 2 bases and J 1 base, with 12 bases left between them. The CDR3 length is 15 residues.

The J gene is TRBJ1-1, the V gene TRBV6-6; D is possibly TRBD1 (5 bases). Germline-derived CDR1 and CDR2 are MNHNY and SVGAGI (reference sequence). V gave up 4 bases and J gave up 2 bases, with 11 bases separating them. This CDR3 has 14 residues. CDR3 amino acids: CASSLTGINTEAFF. The CDR3 DNA reads TGTGCCAGCAGTTTAACAGGCATCAACACTGAAGCTTTCTTT.

The chain joins TRBV4-1 to TRBJ2-7, with 10 positions matching TRBD2. The CDR3 is 15 residues long. With V trimmed by 2 bases and J by 1 base, 2 bases remained unmatched. The germline gives CDR1 MGHRA, CDR2 YSYEKL. CDR3 in amino acids: CASSQISGGSYEQYF. For the CDR3, the DNA is TGCGCCAGCAGCCAAATTAGCGGGGGGTCCTACGAGCAGTACTTC.

This chain uses TRBV7-9 with TRBJ1-1; 9 bases fit TRBD1. After removal of 8 bases from V and 6 bases from J, the junction contained 16 bases not matched to a gene. This CDR3 spans 16 amino acids. From germline, CDR1 is SEHNR and CDR2 FQNEAQ (reference sequence). The CDR3 loop is CASVLGQGPVYAEAFF. The CDR3 region has the DNA TGTGCCAGCGTACTGGGACAGGGACCCGTCTACGCTGAAGCTTTCTTT.

The chain carries TRBV27 and TRBJ2-1; D gene uncertain. CDR3 size: 14 residues. Germline-derived CDR1 and CDR2 are MNHEY and SMNVEV (reference sequence). V lost 0 bases to trimming and J lost 2 bases, with 5 bases between them. The CDR3 sequence is CASSLSSPYNEQFF. The CDR3 nucleotides are TGTGCCAGCAGTTTATCGTCCCCCTACAATGAGCAGTTCTTC.

V is TRBV27 and J is TRBJ2-1; the D is unclear. The CDR3 extends over 13 amino acids. The V end was cut by 3 bases, the J end by 4 bases, with 7 bases between. Germline CDR1 MNHEY, CDR2 SMNVEV (reference sequence). CDR3 sequence reads: CASSFTAYNEQFF. The CDR3, as DNA: TGTGCCAGCAGTTTCACAGCTTACAATGAGCAGTTCTTC.

This chain links TRBV28 with TRBJ2-7; the match to TRBD2 covers 7 bases. The CDR3 contains 13 residues. The V and J ends lost 8 bases and 6 bases, in that order; junction bases with no gene match: 10. Germline V gene lookup returns CDR1 MDHEN and CDR2 SYDVKM. CDR3 nucleotide sequence: TGTGCCAGCTTCGATTCGGGACTAACCGAGCAGTACTTC. Amino acid sequence: CASFDSGLTEQYF. The entire variable domain, with the rest obtained from reference TRBV28 and TRBJ2-7, is as follows: DVKVTQSSRYLVKRTGEKVFLECVQDMDHENMFWYRQDPGLGLRLIYFSYDVKMKEKGDIPEGYSVSREKKERFSLILESASTNQTSMYLCASFDSGLTEQYFGPGTRLTVT.

The chain has TRBV20-1 and TRBJ2-4; no definite D call. Germline V gives CDR1 DFQATT, CDR2 SNEGSKA (reference sequence). Between the trimmed V and J ends, which lost 1 base and 9 bases, there was a span of 19 bases. The CDR3 covers 15 residues. CDR3 sequence (DNA): TGCAGTGCTAGAGCCCGAGCCCCTCTGTCCCGCATTCAGTACTTC. Translated: CSARARAPLSRIQYF.

The rearrangement links TRBV10-3 to TRBJ2-1; D is unresolved. This CDR3 comprises 15 residues. V lost 8 bases and J lost 3, with 17 bases in between. The V gene's germline CDR1 is ENHRY and CDR2 SYGVKD. CDR3 coding DNA: TGTGCCATCGGTCTTGTCGAACTTCACTACAATGAGCAGTTCTTC. The encoded protein is CAIGLVELHYNEQFF.

The rearrangement links TRBV29-1 to TRBJ2-1; D ambiguous. The CDR3 is 15 residues long. V lost 5 bases, J lost 1 base, and 15 bases lay in between. CDR1 is SQVTM, CDR2 ANQGSEA, per germline. This chain's CDR3 is CSVQALAESYNEQFF. CDR3 sequence (DNA): TGCAGCGTTCAAGCTCTCGCAGAGTCCTACAATGAGCAGTTCTTC.